This T cell receptor beta chain was observed in a study of tumor-infiltrating lymphocytes in oesophageal squamous cell carcinoma. This CDR3 region has 15 residues. V lost 3 bases and J lost 1, with 13 bases in between. TCRdb ran MiXCR on the PCR reads and lists one entry per CDR3 protein. The data hold roughly 20,000 distinct CDR3 sequences, with under 45% observed a single time. The rearrangement uses TRBV7-1 and TRBJ2-7; no clear D. Being an ORF, TRBV7-1 has a function that is uncertain. Sequencing used esophageal tumor tissue. This clonotype was sampled from a male donor with esophageal squamous cell carcinoma. CDR3 DNA sequence: TGTGCCAGCAGCTCCGGGTGGGCCTTATCCTACGAGCAGTACTTC. Protein sequence: CASSSGWALSYEQYF.